One sample yielded the 29 T cell receptor beta chains listed below, sequenced in a study of cytomegalovirus exposure and HLA in healthy donors. Measured with immunoSEQ multiplex PCR; TCRdb has only the in-frame clones, and not every one. The sample includes roughly 100,000 clones, about 94% of them seen just once. The sequenced sample was PBMCs. These receptors all come from a young woman in good health and CMV-seronegative.

V and J are TRBV15 and TRBJ2-3, with D tentatively TRBD1 (5 bases). Germline V gene data show CDR1 as LNHNV and CDR2 as YYDKDF (reference sequence). CDR3 length equals 16 residues. The ends were cut back, 0 bases at V and 2 bases at J, with 12 bases in the middle. CDR3 amino acids: CATSRDGRALTDTQYF. The CDR3 DNA is TGTGCCACCAGCAGAGATGGCAGGGCCCTCACAGATACGCAGTATTTT.

This clone was seen just once. This sequence joins TRBV10-3 and TRBJ2-5; 9 bases align to TRBD2. CDR3 size: 15 residues. J gave up 5 bases and V 6 bases, and 10 bases lay outside the gene matches. Germline CDR1 and CDR2: ENHRY and SYGVKD. CDR3 sequence: CAIRTTSGVLETQYF. DNA of the CDR3: TGTGCCATCAGAACGACTAGCGGTGTCCTTGAGACCCAGTACTTC.

J is TRBJ2-1 and V is TRBV5-1; 12 nucleotides agree with TRBD1. CDR3 length equals 15 residues. CDR1 SGHRS and CDR2 YFSETQ come from the germline V gene. V lost 6 bases, J lost 8 bases, and 9 bases stayed unmatched. As DNA, the CDR3 is TGCGCCAGCAAGGGACAGGGGGCTGGGTTGTATGAGCAGTTCTTC. It encodes CASKGQGAGLYEQFF. Complete variable domain (other parts from reference TRBV5-1 and TRBJ2-1): KAGVTQTPRYLIKTRGQQVTLSCSPISGHRSVSWYQQTPGQGLQFLFEYFSETQRNKGNFPGRFSGRQFSNSRSEMNVSTLELGDSALYLCASKGQGAGLYEQFFGPGTRLTVL.

V is TRBV30 and J is TRBJ1-1; 7 positions agree with TRBD1. Germline values: CDR1 GTSNPN, CDR2 SVGIG (reference sequence). V shed 6 bases and J 3 bases; nucleotides not matched to a gene: 10. This CDR3 has 14 residues. CDR3 nucleotide sequence: TGTGCCTGCCAAGATCCGGGACAGTACACTGAAGCTTTCTTT. Translation: CACQDPGQYTEAFF.

This chain uses TRBV5-1 with TRBJ2-5, with 9 positions matching TRBD2. V lost 4 bases, J lost 2 bases, and 9 bases stayed unmatched. The CDR3 sequence is 16 residues long. Germline V gives CDR1 SGHRS, CDR2 YFSETQ. The CDR3 protein is CASSLVGSGRQETQYF. As DNA, the CDR3 is TGCGCCAGCAGCCTCGTGGGTAGCGGGAGACAAGAGACCCAGTACTTC.

The V call is TRBV10-3, the J call TRBJ1-2; D may be TRBD1 (5 bases). V lost 4 bases and J 4 bases, leaving 16 bases between the germline ends. Per germline, CDR1 ENHRY and CDR2 SYGVKD. CDR3 length: 15 residues. Here the CDR3 DNA reads TGTGCCATCAGTGGGGGGGGTGATGCACTCTATGGCTACACCTTC. The encoded protein is CAISGGGDALYGYTF.

J is TRBJ1-5 and V is TRBV27; TRBD1 agrees at 9 bases. Germline-derived CDR1 and CDR2 are MNHEY and SMNVEV (reference sequence). V gave up 8 bases and J gave up 2 bases; unmatched junction bases: 13. The CDR3 sequence is 17 residues long. The CDR3 spells CASGQTGGAEGNQPQHF. DNA of the CDR3: TGTGCCAGCGGGCAAACAGGGGGCGCCGAGGGCAATCAGCCCCAGCATTTT.

The chain is built from TRBV7-3 and TRBJ2-1; 11 bases line up with TRBD2. V was pared by 2 bases and J by 4 bases, with 1 base of the junction left unmatched. The CDR3 covers 15 residues. The germline V gene has CDR1 SGHTA and CDR2 FQGTGA. CDR3 sequence: CASSLSSGGYNEQFF. CDR3 sequence (DNA): TGTGCCAGCAGCTTATCTAGCGGGGGGTACAATGAGCAGTTCTTC.

The rearrangement uses TRBV5-1 and TRBJ2-1, with TRBD2 matching over 12 bases. Per the germline V gene, CDR1 is SGHRS and CDR2 is YFSETQ. V shed 4 bases and J 6 bases; nucleotides not matched to a gene: 5. The CDR3 runs to 15 residues. DNA for the CDR3: TGCGCCAGCAGCCCAGGACTAGCGGGAATCAATGAGCAGTTCTTC. It is translated as CASSPGLAGINEQFF.

The chain links TRBV5-8 to TRBJ2-7; TRBD2 aligns across 12 bases. Germline CDR1 is SGHTS and CDR2 is YDEGEE. CDR3 length: 17 amino acids. J was trimmed by 4 bases and V by 0 bases; bases with no gene match: 8. CDR3 nucleotide sequence: TGTGCCAGCAGCTTGGCGTTGACTAGCGGGAGTAGGTACGAGCAGTACTTC. Translation gives CASSLALTSGSRYEQYF.

The V call is TRBV9, the J call TRBJ1-6, with D unresolved. Looked up from germline, CDR1 is SGDLS and CDR2 is YYNGEE. Trimming took 0 bases from V and 9 from J, leaving 10 bases between them. CDR3 length: 14 amino acids. CDR3 coding DNA: TGTGCCAGCAGCGTAGAACAGCGGGGTTCACCCCTCCACTTT. Translation: CASSVEQRGSPLHF.

This chain joins TRBV6-5 and TRBJ2-7; tentative D call: TRBD1 (6 bases). CDR3 length: 15 amino acids. Per germline, CDR1 MNHEY and CDR2 SVGAGI. V was pared by 5 bases and J by 7 bases, with 21 bases between. For the CDR3, the DNA is TGTGCCAGCAGTAAACCCGGGACACCTCTCGGAGAGCAGTACTTC. Residues: CASSKPGTPLGEQYF.

This sequence joins TRBV19 and TRBJ2-1; D possibly corresponds to TRBD2 (7 bases). Germline values: CDR1 LNHDA, CDR2 SQIVND (reference sequence). V was shortened by 8 bases and J by 15 bases, with 17 bases between the two germline ends. CDR3 size: 11 residues. CDR3 region: CASLGGPILFF. The CDR3 DNA reads as TGTGCCAGTCTCGGGGGGCCCATTCTGTTCTTC.

This chain joins TRBV7-2 and TRBJ2-3; D gene uncertain. Trimming shortened V by 4 bases and J by 4 bases, and 3 bases separated the two germline ends. Germline V gene data show CDR1 as SGHTA and CDR2 as FQGNSA. The CDR3 loop spans 11 amino acids. The CDR3 loop reads CASSSPDTQYF. The CDR3 DNA follows: TGTGCCAGCAGCTCTCCAGATACGCAGTATTTT.

The chain carries TRBV27 and TRBJ2-5; 13 positions match TRBD2. Looked up from germline, CDR1 is MNHEY and CDR2 is SMNVEV (reference sequence). This CDR3 contains 17 residues. The ends lost 6 bases at V and 4 bases at J; junction bases unmatched: 11. CDR3 sequence reads: CASSRKRRLAGGETQYF. The CDR3 DNA reads as TGTGCCAGCAGCCGAAAACGCCGACTAGCGGGGGGAGAGACCCAGTACTTC.

In this sample, this clone turned up once. The junction shows a germline mismatch at one end, possibly a read error. As DNA, the CDR3 is TGTGCCATCAGTGACTATGACAGGGGGCTGAGGAGCACTGAAGCTTTCTTT. As protein: CAISDYDRGLRSTEAFF. This chain uses TRBV6-1 with TRBJ1-1; TRBD1 agrees at 10 bases. The CDR3 consists of 17 residues. Germline values: CDR1 MNHNS, CDR2 SASEGT.

This clone has only one observation. The chain has TRBV18 and TRBJ2-7, with a tentative D call TRBD2 (6 bases). The CDR3 spans 15 residues. V was cut by 0 bases and J by 7 bases, with 16 bases left in between. Looked up from germline, CDR1 is KGHSH and CDR2 is LQKENI. CDR3 protein: CASSPPDYLFGEQYF. CDR3 nucleotide sequence: TGTGCCAGCTCACCACCGGACTACCTTTTCGGGGAGCAGTACTTC.

This chain connects TRBV4-1 to TRBJ1-2; 8 bases fit TRBD1. Germline values: CDR1 MGHRA, CDR2 YSYEKL. Trimming cost V 1 base and J 8 bases; bases outside gene matches: 6. CDR3 length: 14 residues. CDR3 amino acids: CASSQVTGAWGYTF. CDR3 bases: TGCGCCAGCAGCCAAGTGACAGGGGCTTGGGGCTACACCTTC.

This clone was found once. The chain combines TRBV5-4 with TRBJ2-5, with D possibly being TRBD2 (6 bases). V shed 5 bases and J shed 5 bases, with 19 bases lying between them. The CDR3 is 15 amino acids. From germline, CDR1 is SGHNT and CDR2 YYREEE (reference sequence). CDR3 residues: CASSPSRTSLETQYF. In nucleotides, the CDR3 is TGTGCCAGCAGTCCCTCGCGTACTAGCTTGGAGACCCAGTACTTC.

This rearrangement joins TRBV6-4 to TRBJ2-7; 14 bases fit TRBD2. Germline values: CDR1 MRHNA, CDR2 SNTAGT. The CDR3 consists of 13 residues. The J segment lost 6 bases and the V segment lost 8 bases, leaving 3 bases of the junction unmatched. The chain's CDR3 is CASGLAGGCEQYF. CDR3 bases: TGTGCCAGCGGACTAGCGGGAGGATGCGAGCAGTACTTC.

V usage is TRBV19 and J usage is TRBJ1-5; tentative D call: TRBD1 (6 bases). The V end lost 7 bases, the J end lost 3 bases, and 16 bases lay between the germline ends. Germline V gene lookup returns CDR1 LNHDA and CDR2 SQIVND (reference sequence). This CDR3 region has 15 residues. In nucleotides, the CDR3 is TGTGCCAGTACTGTGCCGGACAGATACAATCAGCCCCAGCATTTT. This gives the protein CASTVPDRYNQPQHF.

The chain joins TRBV30 to TRBJ2-1, with D unclear. V lost 2 bases and J lost 3, with 8 bases in between. Germline CDR1 GTSNPN, CDR2 SVGIG (reference sequence). The CDR3 length is 13 residues. The CDR3, as DNA: TGTGCCTGGAGTTCGCCTAGCTACAATGAGCAGTTCTTC. Amino acids: CAWSSPSYNEQFF.

This clone was seen once. The chain joins TRBV30 to TRBJ1-5; D not resolved. Deletions cut 1 base from V and 2 bases from J, with 6 bases between. From germline, CDR1 is GTSNPN and CDR2 SVGIG (reference sequence). The CDR3 consists of 13 residues. CDR3 amino acids: CAWSEQGNQPQHF. The DNA for the CDR3 is TGTGCCTGGAGTGAGCAGGGCAATCAGCCCCAGCATTTT. The full variable domain, its missing parts supplied by reference TRBV30 and TRBJ1-5, is SQTIHQWPATLVQPVGSPLSLECTVEGTSNPNLYWYRQAAGRGLQLLFYSVGIGQISSEVPQNLSASRPQDRQFILSSKKLLLSDSGFYLCAWSEQGNQPQHFGDGTRLSIL.

This chain connects TRBV18 to TRBJ1-1; a weak D match, TRBD1 (6 bases). Trimming stripped 3 bases from V and 1 base from J, with 9 bases between. The CDR3 runs 14 residues. Germline values: CDR1 KGHSH, CDR2 LQKENI. The CDR3 loop is CASSPTTGNTEAFF. The CDR3 nucleotides are TGTGCCAGCTCACCTACGACAGGGAACACTGAAGCTTTCTTT.

The CDR3 protein is CASRRTSGTTDTQYF. For the CDR3, the DNA is TGTGCCAGCAGACGGACTAGCGGGACCACAGATACGCAGTATTTT. The rearrangement links TRBV2 to TRBJ2-3; 12 nucleotides agree with TRBD2. The CDR3 runs 15 residues. V lost 6 bases to trimming and J lost 2 bases; unmatched junction nucleotides: 3. From germline, CDR1 is SNHLY and CDR2 FYNNEI.

The gene calls are TRBV30 and TRBJ2-7, with TRBD1 matching 10 bases. Germline loops: CDR1 GTSNPN, CDR2 SVGIG (reference sequence). The CDR3 covers 14 residues. V lost 2 bases and J lost 5; bases outside the gene matches: 6. The CDR3 DNA follows: TGTGCCTGGAGTTTGGGACAGGGGAGTAACGAGCAGTACTTC. Translation gives CAWSLGQGSNEQYF.

This rearrangement joins TRBV12-5 to TRBJ2-2; 12 nucleotides agree with TRBD2. This CDR3 is built from 16 residues. Germline values: CDR1 LGHNT, CDR2 FRNRAP. V trimming: 6 bases; J trimming: 4 bases; junction bases outside the gene matches: 6. The CDR3 sequence is CASGPGLAGLTGELFF. CDR3 DNA sequence: TGTGCTAGTGGGCCGGGACTAGCGGGCCTCACCGGGGAGCTGTTTTTT.

The chain has TRBV30 and TRBJ2-3; maybe TRBD2 (7 bases). CDR3 length: 19 amino acids. Germline V lookup: CDR1 GTSNPN, CDR2 SVGIG (reference sequence). V was cut by 0 bases and J by 1 base, with 23 bases left in between. The CDR3: CAWSVEGGEVVFGTDTQYF. The CDR3, as DNA: TGTGCCTGGAGTGTCGAAGGGGGGGAAGTGGTATTTGGCACAGATACGCAGTATTTT.

The chain recombines TRBV7-9 with TRBJ2-5, with 11 bases that match TRBD2. V lost 5 bases and J lost 5; bases outside the gene matches: 10. Germline assignment: CDR1 SEHNR and CDR2 FQNEAQ (reference sequence). CDR3 length: 16 amino acids. The CDR3 DNA is TGTGCCAGCAGCCCCACGACTAGCGGGATCAGTGAGACCCAGTACTTC. It encodes CASSPTTSGISETQYF.